One T cell receptor beta chain is described in this entry. Its antigen is still unknown. The sample holds no much larger clone one base away, and base qualities are not on file. The sample's time point label is to be understood as: newly diagnosed GD, antithyroid drugs for less than 3 months. For both TCR sequencing and RNA sequencing, RNA was extracted from PBMCs using TRIzol. The diagnosis of Graves' disease followed American Thyroid Association guidelines. Recruitment of patients was carried out at an endocrinology department in Xi'an, China. Each patient gave 9 to 10 milliliters of peripheral blood, collected in an EDTA anticoagulant tube. Ficoll Paque Plus density gradient separation was used to isolate PBMCs, and no further T cell sorting was done. An Agilent 2100 Bioanalyzer and agarose gel were used to check RNA quality, and a NanoDrop 2000 was used to measure RNA concentration. Via the germline V gene (reference sequence), CDR1 is LNHDA and CDR2 SQIVND. V loses 6 bases of germline sequence and J loses 3 bases, and the interval between the two ends is 12 bases. The CDR3 measures 13 amino acids from cysteine to phenylalanine. The only DNA kept is the CDR3, 39 bases in frame from the first base.

Library construction relied on multiplex PCR. TCRdb lists the instrument as Illumina HiSeq 4000. iRepertoire HTBI primers and Arm-PCR amplification of CDR3 regions were used to construct TCR beta libraries. Before sequencing, the PCR products went through gel purification. The original methods were these. Gene usage analysis of CDR3 amino acid clonotypes relied on the roughly 60 TRBV and 15 or so TRBJ segments identified across samples. COPE and FqMerger were used to merge filtered high-quality paired reads into contigs. BLAST was used to align contigs to IMGT TRBV, TRBD and TRBJ reference genes, and CDR3 was defined according to IMGT. Any clonotype with a frequency above 0.1% was classified as a highly expanded clone. Shannon entropy was used to measure repertoire diversity, and the Gini coefficient was used to measure V-J evenness. A clonotype was considered public if more than one individual shared it. TCRdb handled the public reads itself, with Q25 trimming in fastp and clone calling in MiXCR, and kept productive beta chains. Each entry is one CDR3 protein sequence, shown with its most common DNA and genes. It is TCRdb's table, rather than the study itself, that gives the V and J calls and clone size. Within this sample are about 310,000 distinct CDR3 sequences, with 15% to 20% of them counted one time only. The ten largest clones represent less than 45% of the sample.

The data were taken from a study of regulatory T cells in long-lasting Graves disease (dated by TCRdb to the early 2020s). Regarding the research as a whole: Newly diagnosed Graves' disease patients had taken antithyroid drugs for less than 3 months. Patients with persistent Graves' disease were compared with patients with newly diagnosed Graves' disease using TCR sequencing and RNA sequencing of peripheral blood. The study took place in China and was registered as a clinical trial. A total of roughly 33 samples underwent TCR sequencing: around 13 from persistent and about 20 from newly diagnosed Graves' disease patients.

What the research found in general, with its limitations: Sequencing and analysis were limited to the TCR beta chain. A larger number of public clonotypes was shared among persistent patients (fewer than 3,000) than among newly diagnosed patients (about 990). Persistent disease showed preferential use of TRBV28, TRBJ1-2 and TRBJ2-5, whereas newly diagnosed disease favored TRBV20-1 and TRBJ2-1. The authors noted that the small sample size was a limitation that may lower accuracy. Only peripheral blood was studied, because thyroid tissue, the primary lesion, was inaccessible. Compared with newly diagnosed patients, persistent Graves' disease patients had lower TCR Shannon entropy and fewer highly expanded clones, which suggests clonal expansion.

The rearranged segments are TRBV19 and TRBJ2-7, with no confidently assigned D gene. The receptor comes from a female donor with Graves disease. The sequences come from peripheral blood mononuclear cells (PBMCs), collected at new diagnosis, from a patient treated with antithyroid drugs. The CDR3 protein sequence reads: CASSPMSFYEQYF. The base sequence is TGTGCCAGTAGCCCTATGAGCTTCTACGAGCAGTACTTC.